This T cell receptor beta chain was identified during a study of monozygotic twins with inflammatory bowel disease. The study's findings and limits: By inverse Simpson index, TCRbeta diversity was lower in IBD patients than in healthy co-twins. Different subtypes (of T cells) could not be told apart from one another. Heterogeneous immunosuppressive treatment regimens may have introduced variability into patient repertoires.

The length of the CDR3 is 15 residues. Germline values: CDR1 SGHTA, CDR2 FQGNSA. On this clonotype itself: Its specificity is unknown.

One entry per CDR3 protein, without DNA, is what TCRdb gives after re-calling the 5' RACE reads. In all, the sample yields more than 110,000 distinct CDR3 sequences. The sequenced sample was blood. The clonotype originates from a human donor with ulcerative colitis or Crohn's disease, or a healthy co-twin of an affected twin (not recorded which). The chain has TRBV7-2 and TRBJ1-3; TCRdb's assignment of TRBD1 cannot be checked, as there is no DNA. CDR3 sequence: CASSLDPGQGRTIYF.